Here is one T cell receptor beta chain with its context. No antigen is known for it. No base quality information exists; no much larger clone differs at one position. For each enrolled patient, mismatch repair deficiency was established using either polymerase chain reaction or immunohistochemistry. TCR sequencing was carried out for three patients who responded to pembrolizumab therapy. The phase II trial prospectively tested pembrolizumab PD-1 blockade in advanced mismatch repair-deficient cancers regardless of tissue of origin. Serial peripheral blood T cell samples were collected before and at multiple times after starting PD-1 blockade. Blood sampling time points were reported as weeks after the first dose of pembrolizumab. The sample belongs to a study of PD-1 blockade in mismatch repair-deficient tumors (dated by TCRdb to 2017 to 2019). Background on the whole study: Between late 2013 and late 2016, 86 consecutive patients with eleven to twelve mismatch repair-deficient cancer types, all previously treated and progressing, were enrolled in the trial. Tumor-associated T cell clones in the peripheral blood of patients responding to PD-1 blockade were tracked using deep sequencing of TCR CDR3 regions. Overall results and qualifications from the work: Clones residing in the tumor, which were often undetectable in blood before treatment, expanded quickly after pembrolizumab and then contracted, generally before radiologic responses.

In the germline V gene, CDR1 corresponds to SGHRS and CDR2 to YFSETQ. V was cut back by 0 bases and J by 4 bases, leaving a gap of 7 bases between them. From the cysteine through the phenylalanine, the CDR3 covers 13 amino acids. CDR3 DNA is the only sequence kept; it has 39 bases, read in frame from the first base. The method was the immunoSEQ multiplex PCR assay. This immuneACCESS table, as held by TCRdb, lists in-frame sequences with V and J called but not all clones. Of the missing ones, under half trace to an unresolved V gene in checked studies; the others have no known cause. For this sample the table gives around 110,000 clones, of which 60% to 85% were detected only once. 4% to 6% of the sample goes to the ten largest clones.

The TCR comes from an adult with mismatch repair-deficient cancer. Sequenced material: peripheral blood, taken about 60 weeks after starting pembrolizumab. This chain joins TRBV5-1 to TRBJ2-5; the D gene lacks a confident call. The DNA reads TGCGCCAGCAGCTTGGGAAGGGCAGAGACCCAGTACTTC. It specifies CASSLGRAETQYF.